This TCR beta chain was documented in a study of blood T cell repertoires in COVID-19 (dated by TCRdb to the early 2020s). About the full investigation: Samples from collaborators originated in the United States, Italy and Spain and spanned both the acute and convalescent phases of COVID-19. The prospective study material was composed of cDNA or gDNA derived from T cells, B-cell-depleted T cells, or PBMCs. Deeply sampled blood TCRbeta repertoires from subjects exposed to, actively infected with, or recovered from COVID-19 were included in the dataset. The repertoires were made available in a free public database intended to serve as a resource for research on the immune response to SARS-CoV-2. The samples were drawn from the first 160 participants of the ongoing ImmuneRACE study and from more than 1,000 subjects provided by 6 global collaborators. A de-identified subject ID, COVID-19 status, age in years and sex were almost always included in the sample metadata. Where available, HLA class I and class II types were obtained from metadata supplied by the sample provider rather than from assay-based typing.

Collaborating institutions collected whole blood in K2EDTA tubes following their own protocols. For TCRbeta analysis, collaborators shipped samples as frozen whole blood, isolated PBMCs, or DNA extracted from either of those sample types. TCRbeta CDR3 regions were amplified from genomic DNA using the immunoSEQ Assay, a bias-controlled multiplex PCR. Per the source publication's procedure: The number of nucleated cells in each sample was estimated from the amplification of reference gene primers within the assay. To quantify the absolute abundance of each unique TCRbeta CDR3 rearrangement, sequence reads were collapsed and filtered. For each sample, productive Simpson clonality was calculated by taking the square root of Simpson's diversity index across productive rearrangements. The immuneACCESS repertoire file appears here via TCRdb, limited to in-frame rearrangements. These files lack a portion of the clones; in checked studies, under half of the deficit traces to unresolved V genes, and the cause of the others is not known. V and J calls and clone size are those listed in that table; D and trimming were worked out from the DNA. For this sample the table gives tens of thousands of clones, of which 80% were detected only once. 55% to 65% of the sample is in the top ten clones.

Overall results and qualifications from the work: How much clinical and demographic metadata was included differed by source and by participant, and the metadata was provided uncurated.

A remark on this clone: Its antigen is not yet known. Base qualities are not at hand, and no much larger clone is one base apart.

The germline V gene (reference sequence) gives CDR1 as LNHDA and CDR2 as SQIVND. Germline trimming amounts to 8 bases on V and 2 bases on J, with 7 as the count of junction bases outside the gene matches. Including the terminal cysteine and phenylalanine, the CDR3 comprises 14 residues. Kept here is only the CDR3 DNA, which spans 42 bases and is read in frame from base 1. This clonotype was sampled from a woman over 75 with acute or convalescent COVID-19. The source material was peripheral blood. The rearrangement joined TRBV19 to TRBJ1-2; 8 middle bases align to TRBD1. CDR3 loop: CASSPGQANYGYTF. The nucleotide sequence reads as follows: TGTGCCAGTTCTCCGGGACAGGCGAACTATGGCTACACCTTC.